The 20 T cell receptor beta chains below come from one sample, sequenced in a study of blood T cell repertoires in COVID-19. The protocol was immunoSEQ multiplex PCR, while the TCRdb copy is restricted to in-frame clones and leaves out a portion. This sample has 160,000 or so clones; approximately 91% occur once, and the top ten carry roughly 2%. The sequenced sample was peripheral blood. Receptors originate from a man between 18 and 29 years old with acute or convalescent COVID-19.

This clone is a singleton in its sample. The V and J genes are TRBV6-6 and TRBJ1-2; D is perhaps TRBD1 (6 bases). Trimming pared 4 bases from V and 3 bases from J, leaving 12 bases between. The CDR3 has 14 residues. Germline CDR1 is MNHNY and CDR2 is SVGAGI (reference sequence). The CDR3 DNA is TGTGCCAGCAGTTCCCCGGGACACTACTATGGCTACACCTTC. It specifies CASSSPGHYYGYTF.

The table lists this clone with a count of one. The chain carries TRBV25-1 and TRBJ1-1, with 9 bases aligning to TRBD1. Germline V gene sequence: CDR1 MGHDK, CDR2 SYGVNS. This CDR3 has 17 amino acids. V was pared by 2 bases and J by 4 bases, with 11 bases of the junction left unmatched. The CDR3 DNA is TGTGCCAGCAGTGAAAGGACAGGGGCGCCGTTGAGCACTGAAGCTTTCTTT. Its protein product is CASSERTGAPLSTEAFF.

The J gene is TRBJ1-1, the V gene TRBV9; D not certain. CDR3 length: 13 amino acids. From germline, CDR1 is SGDLS and CDR2 YYNGEE. V was trimmed by 5 bases and J by 0 bases, leaving 8 bases between them. CDR3 protein: CASRGRVNTEAFF. The CDR3 coding sequence is TGTGCCAGCAGAGGGAGGGTGAACACTGAAGCTTTCTTT.

The chain carries TRBV2 and TRBJ1-4; 11 positions match TRBD1. With 6 bases clipped from V and 7 bases from J, the junction kept 4 bases outside the gene matches. Germline loops: CDR1 SNHLY, CDR2 FYNNEI. The CDR3 contains 14 residues. The CDR3 bases are TGTGCCAGCAGCGCCGGGACAGGGGGTGAAAAACTGTTTTTT. Encoded protein: CASSAGTGGEKLFF.

The genes are TRBV6-5 and TRBJ2-7; the D is unclear. CDR1 is MNHEY and CDR2 is SVGAGI in the germline V gene. The CDR3 has 11 amino acids. Between the trimmed V and J ends, which lost 4 bases and 4 bases, there was a span of 5 bases. CDR3 sequence: CASSSIYEQYF. Here the CDR3 DNA reads TGTGCCAGCAGTTCTATTTACGAGCAGTACTTC.

This clone appeared once. This chain uses TRBV7-9 with TRBJ2-7; 7 positions match TRBD2. J was trimmed by 4 bases and V by 5 bases; bases with no gene match: 8. The CDR3 extends over 14 amino acids. Germline assignment: CDR1 SEHNR and CDR2 FQNEAQ (reference sequence). The CDR3 loop is CASSPYGGSYEQYF. The CDR3 nucleotides are TGTGCCAGCAGCCCGTACGGGGGGTCATACGAGCAGTACTTC.

The V call is TRBV7-9, the J call TRBJ2-7; 10 nucleotides agree with TRBD1. Germline CDR1 and CDR2: SEHNR and FQNEAQ (reference sequence). The CDR3 totals 14 residues. Trimming removed 3 bases from V and 6 bases from J; junction bases left unmatched: 5. CDR3 protein: CASSLGTGESEQYF. Written as DNA, the CDR3 is TGTGCCAGCAGCTTGGGGACAGGGGAGAGCGAGCAGTACTTC.

The rearrangement joins TRBV9 to TRBJ1-1; 12 positions agree with TRBD1. Germline assignment: CDR1 SGDLS and CDR2 YYNGEE. CDR3 size: 17 residues. The J segment lost 4 bases and the V segment lost 3 bases, leaving 10 bases of the junction unmatched. This CDR3 is CASSAGTGGARSTEAFF. CDR3 DNA: TGTGCCAGCAGCGCAGGGACAGGGGGCGCGAGGAGCACTGAAGCTTTCTTT.

This sequence joins TRBV5-1 and TRBJ1-3; D is ambiguous. Germline V CDR1 and CDR2: SGHRS, YFSETQ. V gave up 4 bases and J gave up 0 bases, with 11 bases separating them. The length of the CDR3 is 15 residues. The CDR3 coding sequence is TGCGCCAGCAGCCTGGCAGGAAACTCTGGAAACACCATATATTTT. It is translated as CASSLAGNSGNTIYF.

V and J are TRBV3-1 (or the pseudogene TRBV3-2) and TRBJ1-1; TRBD1 is a possible D gene (5 bases). This CDR3 has 14 residues. V gave up 2 bases and J gave up 4 bases, with 11 bases separating them. Germline V gives CDR1 LGHDT, CDR2 YNNKEL (reference sequence). The CDR3 here is CASSQQGGRTEAFF. DNA of the CDR3: TGTGCCAGCAGCCAACAGGGAGGACGCACTGAAGCTTTCTTT.

This rearrangement joins TRBV18 to TRBJ1-2, with D possibly being TRBD1 (6 bases). V lost 5 bases and J 3 bases, leaving 13 bases between the germline ends. The CDR3 has 14 amino acids. Germline V gene sequence: CDR1 KGHSH, CDR2 LQKENI. The CDR3 is CASSMDRSDYGYTF. In nucleotides, the CDR3 is TGTGCCAGCTCAATGGACAGATCTGACTATGGCTACACCTTC.

This clone turned up a few times. V usage is TRBV2 and J usage is TRBJ2-1; D possibly corresponds to TRBD1 (5 bases). Germline assignment: CDR1 SNHLY and CDR2 FYNNEI. The ends were cut back, 3 bases at V and 0 bases at J, with 15 bases in the middle. This CDR3 is built from 17 residues. CDR3 sequence reads: CASSDSSWGSSYNEQFF. CDR3 in DNA: TGTGCCAGCAGTGACAGTTCGTGGGGCAGCTCCTACAATGAGCAGTTCTTC.

The genes are TRBV19 and TRBJ2-5; TRBD2 matches 7 bases. The V gene end was trimmed by 10 bases and the J gene end by 7 bases; junction bases not matched to a gene: 18. Germline CDR1 LNHDA, CDR2 SQIVND (reference sequence). The CDR3 runs 15 residues. CDR3 DNA: TGTGCCACTGGGTCGGGGGGACCCAAGGGTGGGACCCAGTACTTC. The encoded protein is CATGSGGPKGGTQYF.

The chain uses TRBV27 and TRBJ1-1; possible D gene TRBD1, 6 bases. CDR1 and CDR2 from the germline V gene are MNHEY and SMNVEV (reference sequence). V dropped 3 bases and J dropped 7 bases, with 12 bases sitting between them. CDR3 size: 13 residues. CDR3 amino acids: CASSFGTLSEAFF. As DNA, the CDR3 is TGTGCCAGCAGTTTTGGGACACTAAGTGAAGCTTTCTTT.

The chain links TRBV7-7 to TRBJ2-7, with D perhaps TRBD2 (5 bases). Germline assignment: CDR1 SSHAT and CDR2 FNYEAQ (reference sequence). The V end lost 4 bases, the J end lost 4 bases, and 17 bases lay between the germline ends. This CDR3 has 15 amino acids. CDR3 in amino acids: CASSSPRASAYEQYF. The CDR3 coding sequence is TGTGCCAGCAGCTCACCGAGGGCGTCGGCATACGAGCAGTACTTC.

This chain connects TRBV6-5 to TRBJ1-6; no definite D call. CDR1 is MNHEY and CDR2 is SVGAGI in the germline V gene. The CDR3 has 15 amino acids. The V end was cut by 7 bases, the J end by 4 bases, with 14 bases between. As DNA, the CDR3 is TGTGCCAGCAATACCCGTGGAGATTATAATTCACCCCTCCACTTT. It encodes CASNTRGDYNSPLHF.

V is TRBV15 and J is TRBJ1-1; unclear D gene. The V gene's germline CDR1 is LNHNV and CDR2 YYDKDF (reference sequence). V lost 0 bases and J 7 bases, leaving 12 bases between the germline ends. This CDR3 has 14 residues. DNA of the CDR3: TGTGCCACCAGCAGAGATCAGGAATCTGATGAAGCTTTCTTT. This translates into CATSRDQESDEAFF.

This chain joins TRBV3-1 (or the pseudogene TRBV3-2) and TRBJ2-7; 9 bases align to TRBD2. J lost 5 bases, V lost 3 bases, and 8 bases had no gene match. The CDR3 is 15 residues long. CDR1 and CDR2 (germline): LGHDT, YNNKEL (reference sequence). Written as DNA, the CDR3 is TGTGCCAGCAGCCATGCCGGACTAGCGATACACGAGCAGTACTTC. It is translated as CASSHAGLAIHEQYF.

The chain employs TRBV28 and TRBJ1-1; the D gene is possibly TRBD1 (5 bases). In germline, CDR1 is MDHEN, CDR2 SYDVKM. The CDR3 loop spans 15 amino acids. V gave up 5 bases and J gave up 4 bases, with 17 bases separating them. The CDR3 loop reads CASSAPGQGGTEAFF. The CDR3 region has the DNA TGTGCCAGCAGTGCCCCCGGCCAGGGAGGCACTGAAGCTTTCTTT.

J is TRBJ1-2 and V is TRBV7-9; 8 nucleotides align to TRBD1. The V gene's germline CDR1 is SEHNR and CDR2 FQNEAQ (reference sequence). This CDR3 is built from 14 residues. V lost 10 bases, J lost 3 bases, and 10 bases stayed unmatched. CDR3 sequence: CATYDRGNYYGYTF. The CDR3 nucleotides read TGTGCCACCTATGACAGGGGAAATTACTATGGCTACACCTTC.